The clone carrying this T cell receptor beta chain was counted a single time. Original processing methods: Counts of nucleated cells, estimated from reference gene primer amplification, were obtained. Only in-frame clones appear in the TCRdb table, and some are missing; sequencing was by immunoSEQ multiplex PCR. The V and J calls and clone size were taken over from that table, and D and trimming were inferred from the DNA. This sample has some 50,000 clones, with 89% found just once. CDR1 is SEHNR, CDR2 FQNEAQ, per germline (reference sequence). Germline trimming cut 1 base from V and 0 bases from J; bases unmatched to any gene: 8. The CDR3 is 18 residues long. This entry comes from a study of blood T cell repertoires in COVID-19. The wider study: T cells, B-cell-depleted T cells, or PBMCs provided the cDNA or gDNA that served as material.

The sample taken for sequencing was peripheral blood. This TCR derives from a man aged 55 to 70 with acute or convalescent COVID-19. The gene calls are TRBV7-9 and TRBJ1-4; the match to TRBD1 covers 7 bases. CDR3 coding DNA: TGTGCCAGCAGCTTAGGACAGGGAGTGATTCCAACTAATGAAAAACTGTTTTTT. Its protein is CASSLGQGVIPTNEKLFF.